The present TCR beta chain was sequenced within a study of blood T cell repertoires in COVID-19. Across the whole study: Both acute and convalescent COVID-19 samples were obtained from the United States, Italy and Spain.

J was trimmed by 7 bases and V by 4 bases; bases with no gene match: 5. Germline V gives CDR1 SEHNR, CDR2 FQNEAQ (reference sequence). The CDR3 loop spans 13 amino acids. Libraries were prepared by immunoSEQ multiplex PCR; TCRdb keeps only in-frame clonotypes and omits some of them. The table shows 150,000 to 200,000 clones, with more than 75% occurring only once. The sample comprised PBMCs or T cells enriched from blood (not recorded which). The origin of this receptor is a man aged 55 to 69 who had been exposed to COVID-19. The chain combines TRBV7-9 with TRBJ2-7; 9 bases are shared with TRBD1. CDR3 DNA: TGTGCCAGCAGCTCCCGGGGACAGGGAGAGCAGTACTTC. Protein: CASSSRGQGEQYF.